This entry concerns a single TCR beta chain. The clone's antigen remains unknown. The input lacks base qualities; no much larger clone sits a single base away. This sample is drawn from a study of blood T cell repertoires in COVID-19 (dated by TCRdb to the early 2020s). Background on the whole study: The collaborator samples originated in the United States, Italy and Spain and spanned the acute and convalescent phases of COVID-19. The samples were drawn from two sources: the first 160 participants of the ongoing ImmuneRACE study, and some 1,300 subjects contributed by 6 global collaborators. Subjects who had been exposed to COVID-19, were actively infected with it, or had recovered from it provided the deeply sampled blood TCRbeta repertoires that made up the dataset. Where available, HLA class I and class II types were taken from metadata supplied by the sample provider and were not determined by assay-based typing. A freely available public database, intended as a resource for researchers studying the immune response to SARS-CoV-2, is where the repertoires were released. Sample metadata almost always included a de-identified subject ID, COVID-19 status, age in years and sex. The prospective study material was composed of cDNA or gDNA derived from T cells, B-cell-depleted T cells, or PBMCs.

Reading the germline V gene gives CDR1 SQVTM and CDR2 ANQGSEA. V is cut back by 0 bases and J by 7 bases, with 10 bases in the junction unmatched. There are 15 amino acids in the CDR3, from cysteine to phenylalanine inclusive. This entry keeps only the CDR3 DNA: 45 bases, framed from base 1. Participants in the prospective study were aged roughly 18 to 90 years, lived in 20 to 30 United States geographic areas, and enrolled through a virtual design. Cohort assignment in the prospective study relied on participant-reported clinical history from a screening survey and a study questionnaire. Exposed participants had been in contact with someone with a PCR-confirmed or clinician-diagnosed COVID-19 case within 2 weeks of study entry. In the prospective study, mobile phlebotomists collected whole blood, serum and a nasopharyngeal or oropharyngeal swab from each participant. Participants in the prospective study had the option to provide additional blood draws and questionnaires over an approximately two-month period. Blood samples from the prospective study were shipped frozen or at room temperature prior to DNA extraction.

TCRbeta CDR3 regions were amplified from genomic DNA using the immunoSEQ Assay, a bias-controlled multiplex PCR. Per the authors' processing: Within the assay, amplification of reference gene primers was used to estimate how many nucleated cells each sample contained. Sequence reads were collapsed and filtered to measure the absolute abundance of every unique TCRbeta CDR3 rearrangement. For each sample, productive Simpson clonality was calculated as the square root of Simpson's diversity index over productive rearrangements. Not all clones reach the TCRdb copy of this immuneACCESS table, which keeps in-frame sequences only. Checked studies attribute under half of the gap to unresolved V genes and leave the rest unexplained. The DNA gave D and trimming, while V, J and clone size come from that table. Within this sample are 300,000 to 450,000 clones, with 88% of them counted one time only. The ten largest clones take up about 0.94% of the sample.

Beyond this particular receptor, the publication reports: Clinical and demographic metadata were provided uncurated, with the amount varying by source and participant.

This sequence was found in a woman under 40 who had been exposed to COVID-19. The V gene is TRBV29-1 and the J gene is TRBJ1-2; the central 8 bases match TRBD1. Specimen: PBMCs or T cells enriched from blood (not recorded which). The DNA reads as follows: TGCAGCGTTGAAGATTACAGGGACAGGTTGAGTGGCTACACCTTC. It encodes CSVEDYRDRLSGYTF.